This T cell receptor (beta chain) was captured in a study of blood T cell repertoires in COVID-19. Overall study context: Sources were T cells, B-cell-depleted T cells, or PBMCs; the material itself was cDNA or gDNA.

This CDR3 contains 13 residues. CDR1 and CDR2 (germline): WSHSY, SAAADI. With 6 bases clipped from V and 3 bases from J, the junction kept 2 bases outside the gene matches. A few counts support this clone. Original methodology: Scientists estimated how many nucleated cells there were by amplifying reference gene primers. Some clones are missing from TCRdb's copy, which holds only in-frame ones; the method was immunoSEQ multiplex PCR. Clone size and V and J calls were adopted from that table, with D and trimming inferred from the DNA. The table shows approximately 170,000 clones, with roughly 84% occurring only once.

V is TRBV10-2 and J is TRBJ1-2; 9 bases fit TRBD1. The sequence came from a man of 80 years or more with COVID-19, enrolled during active disease. Sequenced sample: peripheral blood. The CDR3 region has the DNA TGCGCCAGCAGCGGACAGGGGTACTATGGCTACACCTTC. Residues: CASSGQGYYGYTF.